Included here is one T cell receptor beta chain sequence, with context. Repertoires were generated with immunoSEQ multiplex PCR, while TCRdb's copy carries only in-frame clones and drops some. Of more than 80,000 clones listed, around 82% are singletons. These data belong to a study of blood T cell repertoires in COVID-19. In the study overall: COVID-19 samples from acute and convalescent phases originated in the United States, Italy and Spain. The analysed material was cDNA or gDNA that came from T cells, B-cell-depleted T cells, or PBMCs.

This CDR3 has 15 amino acids. V lost 1 base and J lost 2; bases outside the gene matches: 5. Germline V CDR1 and CDR2: SGHDT, YYEEEE. Sequencing was done on a sample of peripheral blood. The clonotype was recovered from a woman older than 75 with COVID-19, enrolled during active disease. V usage is TRBV5-6 and J usage is TRBJ2-7, with 8 bases fitting TRBD1. The CDR3 loop is CASSLRDRITYEQYF. In DNA form, the CDR3 reads TGTGCCAGCAGCTTGAGGGACAGGATAACCTACGAGCAGTACTTC.